Presented here are 23 T cell receptor beta chains from one specimen sequenced in a study of cytomegalovirus exposure and HLA in healthy donors. The primer mix had 60 Vbeta and 13 Jbeta primers. The assay was immunoSEQ multiplex PCR, and TCRdb's table has in-frame clones only and misses some. Here the sample spans 200,000 to 250,000 clones, 70% to 85% being singletons. The source material was PBMCs. The receptors stem from a woman between 35 and 50 years old in good health and CMV-seronegative.

The chain recombines TRBV6-1 with TRBJ1-2; D gene unclear. Germline lookup yields CDR1 MNHNS and CDR2 SASEGT. Trimming pared 3 bases from V and 6 bases from J, leaving 11 bases between. CDR3 length: 13 amino acids. CDR3 in amino acids: CASSDSVVDGYTF. The CDR3 region has the DNA TGTGCCAGCAGTGACAGCGTGGTTGATGGCTACACCTTC.

The chain carries TRBV5-1 and TRBJ2-5, with 9 positions matching TRBD1. In germline, CDR1 is SGHRS, CDR2 YFSETQ. With 3 bases clipped from V and 4 bases from J, the junction kept 4 bases outside the gene matches. This CDR3 has 14 residues. The CDR3 bases are TGCGCCAGCAGCTCCACAGGGGGCGGAGAGACCCAGTACTTC. Translation gives CASSSTGGGETQYF.

This clone was seen more than once but under ten times. The chain recombines TRBV9 with TRBJ2-4, with 7 positions matching TRBD1. The CDR3 consists of 14 residues. In germline, CDR1 is SGDLS, CDR2 YYNGEE. With 0 bases clipped from V and 5 bases from J, the junction kept 2 bases outside the gene matches. CDR3 nucleotide sequence: TGTGCCAGCAGCGTAGGGGACAGCCAAAACATTCAGTACTTC. It yields the protein CASSVGDSQNIQYF.

The CDR3 sequence: CASSPVHNYEQYF. CDR3 nucleotide sequence: TGTGCCAGCAGTCCCGTACATAACTACGAGCAGTACTTC. This rearrangement joins TRBV14 to TRBJ2-7; no clear D gene. The CDR3 spans 13 residues. The V gene lost 6 bases and the J gene lost 3 bases, with 12 bases spanning the gap. Germline CDR1 is SGHDN and CDR2 is FVKESK.

The V gene is TRBV19, the J gene TRBJ2-5; tentative D call: TRBD1 (5 bases). V lost 6 bases to trimming and J lost 5 bases, with 19 bases between them. CDR3 length equals 15 residues. Looked up from germline, CDR1 is LNHDA and CDR2 is SQIVND (reference sequence). Here the CDR3 DNA reads TGTGCCAGTAGCAGATCGGACACCCCTAGGGAGACCCAGTACTTC. Amino acid sequence: CASSRSDTPRETQYF.

The chain links TRBV6-5 to TRBJ1-5, with D possibly matching TRBD1 (5 bases). CDR1 and CDR2 (germline): MNHEY, SVGAGI. Trimming left V 5 bases short and J 0 bases short, with 11 bases between. The CDR3 is 15 residues long. CDR3 sequence (DNA): TGTGCCAGCAGTGGAAGGGACTATAGCAATCAGCCCCAGCATTTT. Its protein product is CASSGRDYSNQPQHF.

This clone was found once. The chain has TRBV5-5 and TRBJ2-7; TRBD1 aligns across 7 bases. The CDR3 consists of 15 residues. With 4 bases clipped from V and 3 bases from J, the junction kept 10 bases outside the gene matches. The germline V gene encodes CDR1 SGHKS and CDR2 YYEKEE (reference sequence). This CDR3 is CASSTGQIRGYEQYF. CDR3 DNA sequence: TGTGCCAGCAGCACGGGACAGATCCGGGGCTACGAGCAGTACTTC.

The V and J genes are TRBV27 and TRBJ1-1; D gene ambiguous. Per the germline V gene, CDR1 is MNHEY and CDR2 is SMNVEV (reference sequence). The CDR3 is 13 residues long. V dropped 5 bases and J dropped 3 bases, with 10 bases sitting between them. The CDR3 sequence: CASSPRPDTEAFF. CDR3 DNA sequence: TGTGCCAGCAGTCCCAGGCCTGACACTGAAGCTTTCTTT.

The chain recombines TRBV7-2 with TRBJ2-5; 10 nucleotides match TRBD2. Looked up from germline, CDR1 is SGHTA and CDR2 is FQGNSA. The CDR3 consists of 15 residues. With 1 base clipped from V and 6 bases from J, the junction kept 5 bases outside the gene matches. CDR3 residues: CASSLDSSGGKTQYF. The DNA for the CDR3 is TGTGCCAGCAGCTTAGACTCTAGCGGGGGAAAGACCCAGTACTTC.

The chain joins TRBV4-1 to TRBJ2-1; D possibly corresponds to TRBD2 (5 bases). V was cut by 1 base and J by 7 bases, with 8 bases left in between. The CDR3 is 13 residues long. Germline V gives CDR1 MGHRA, CDR2 YSYEKL. The CDR3 is CASSQAGKNEQFF. The CDR3 DNA reads as TGCGCCAGCAGCCAAGCGGGAAAGAATGAGCAGTTCTTC.

Written as DNA, the CDR3 is TGTGCCAGCAGCCGAGGAAAGAGCACAGATACGCAGTATTTT. Protein sequence: CASSRGKSTDTQYF. This rearrangement joins TRBV5-8 to TRBJ2-3; D unresolved. V was pared by 4 bases and J by 0 bases, with 9 bases between. Germline assignment: CDR1 SGHTS and CDR2 YDEGEE. The CDR3 extends over 14 amino acids.

This clone was seen once. This chain connects TRBV5-1 to TRBJ2-1; 7 bases agree with TRBD1. Looked up from germline, CDR1 is SGHRS and CDR2 is YFSETQ. With 0 bases clipped from V and 13 bases from J, the junction kept 7 bases outside the gene matches. This CDR3 is built from 13 residues. CDR3 nucleotide sequence: TGCGCCAGCAGCTTGGCCATCGGGACAGACCAGTTCTTC. Translated, it gives CASSLAIGTDQFF.

The rearrangement joins TRBV14 to TRBJ2-2, with D possibly TRBD2 on 6 matching bases. Germline-derived CDR1 and CDR2 are SGHDN and FVKESK. V lost 3 bases and J 1 base, leaving 9 bases between the germline ends. This CDR3 is 15 amino acids long. The CDR3 nucleotides read TGTGCCAGCAGCCATAGGAGGGGGAACACCGGGGAGCTGTTTTTT. It translates to CASSHRRGNTGELFF. Supplemented by reference TRBV14 and TRBJ2-2, the full variable domain reads EAGVTQFPSHSVIEKGQTVTLRCDPISGHDNLYWYRRVMGKEIKFLLHFVKESKQDESGMPNNRFLAERTGGTYSTLKVQPAELEDSGVYFCASSHRRGNTGELFFGEGSRLTVL.

This chain links TRBV7-9 with TRBJ2-1; D is uncertain. The V end was cut by 3 bases, the J end by 0 bases, with 15 bases between. Looked up from germline, CDR1 is SEHNR and CDR2 is FQNEAQ (reference sequence). This CDR3 is 17 amino acids long. This chain's CDR3 is CASSFLADPSSYNEQFF. CDR3 nucleotides: TGTGCCAGCAGCTTCTTAGCCGACCCTAGCTCCTACAATGAGCAGTTCTTC.

This chain joins TRBV5-1 and TRBJ2-1, with 10 bases lining up with TRBD2. The V and J ends lost 0 bases and 9 bases, in that order; junction bases with no gene match: 6. The CDR3 is made up of 15 amino acids. Germline V gene data show CDR1 as SGHRS and CDR2 as YFSETQ. In DNA, the CDR3 is TGCGCCAGCAGCTTGGCCGGACTAGCGGACCCTGAGCAGTTCTTC. Amino acid sequence: CASSLAGLADPEQFF.

Comments on this clone: Germline and junction disagree at one end, which may indicate a read error. The rearrangement joins TRBV7-9 to TRBJ2-1; D is unresolved. Germline lookup yields CDR1 SEHNR and CDR2 FQNEAQ (reference sequence). This CDR3 has 12 amino acids. The CDR3 sequence: CSSSLPQNEQFF. In DNA form, the CDR3 reads TGTTCCAGCAGCTTACCCCAAAATGAGCAGTTCTTC.

This chain connects TRBV30 to TRBJ2-1; TRBD2 matches 8 bases. The junction had 5 bases not matched to a gene; V was cut back by 0 bases and J by 1 base. The CDR3 sequence is 16 residues long. Germline V gene lookup returns CDR1 GTSNPN and CDR2 SVGIG (reference sequence). The CDR3 region is CAWSVRGGLSYNEQFF. Here the CDR3 DNA reads TGTGCCTGGAGTGTACGGGGGGGACTGTCCTACAATGAGCAGTTCTTC.

The CDR3 DNA sequence: TGTGCCAGCAGTGGTGTCTACGAGCAGTACTTC. Its protein product is CASSGVYEQYF. V usage is TRBV25-1 and J usage is TRBJ2-5; no definite D call. The J call may be mistaken, given a closer DNA end match to TRBJ2-7. The CDR3 contains 11 residues. The germline CDR1 and CDR2 sequences are MGHDK and SYGVNS.

The chain uses TRBV9 and TRBJ2-7, with TRBD1 matching over 8 bases. This CDR3 region has 15 residues. Germline V gene sequence: CDR1 SGDLS, CDR2 YYNGEE. Germline trimming cut 0 bases from V and 2 bases from J; bases unmatched to any gene: 4. This chain's CDR3 is CASSVAPTGAYEQYF. In DNA form, the CDR3 reads TGTGCCAGCAGCGTAGCGCCGACAGGGGCCTACGAGCAGTACTTC. Filled out from reference TRBV9 and TRBJ2-7, the complete variable domain reads DSGVTQTPKHLITATGQRVTLRCSPRSGDLSVYWYQQSLDQGLQFLIQYYNGEERAKGNILERFSAQQFPDLHSELNLSSLELGDSALYFCASSVAPTGAYEQYFGPGTRLTVT.

The genes are TRBV6-5 and TRBJ2-7; 13 bases match TRBD2. Germline lookup yields CDR1 MNHEY and CDR2 SVGAGI. Germline trimming cut 5 bases from V and 2 bases from J; bases unmatched to any gene: 3. The CDR3 covers 15 residues. CDR3 in amino acids: CASSKTSGGTYEQYF. As DNA, the CDR3 is TGTGCCAGCAGTAAGACTAGCGGGGGGACCTACGAGCAGTACTTC.

This clone appeared a few times. V gene TRBV6-6 combines with J gene TRBJ2-1; 15 bases agree with TRBD2. This CDR3 comprises 16 residues. Germline V gene data show CDR1 as MNHNY and CDR2 as SVGAGI (reference sequence). V dropped 2 bases and J dropped 4; count of bases not matched to a gene: 0. CDR3 coding DNA: TGTGCCAGCAGTTACGGACTAGCGGGGGGGTACAATGAGCAGTTCTTC. It is translated as CASSYGLAGGYNEQFF.

This chain uses TRBV15 with TRBJ1-2; the D is unclear. Trimming took off 11 bases at V and 6 bases at J, with 37 bases between the two ends. This CDR3 has 19 amino acids. Germline V lookup: CDR1 LNHNV, CDR2 YYDKDF (reference sequence). Here the CDR3 DNA reads TGTGCCCCACAGCAGAGAGGAGACTGCGGACTGCGAACTCCCGATGGCTACACCTTC. Its translation: CAPQQRGDCGLRTPDGYTF.

The chain couples TRBV9 to TRBJ1-2; D is possibly TRBD1 (5 bases). The CDR3 spans 14 residues. Between the trimmed V and J ends, which lost 2 bases and 2 bases, there was a span of 10 bases. Germline CDR1 reads SGDLS; CDR2 reads YYNGEE. The CDR3 loop is CASSVGGGNYGYTF. The CDR3 DNA reads TGTGCCAGCAGCGTTGGGGGAGGGAACTATGGCTACACCTTC.